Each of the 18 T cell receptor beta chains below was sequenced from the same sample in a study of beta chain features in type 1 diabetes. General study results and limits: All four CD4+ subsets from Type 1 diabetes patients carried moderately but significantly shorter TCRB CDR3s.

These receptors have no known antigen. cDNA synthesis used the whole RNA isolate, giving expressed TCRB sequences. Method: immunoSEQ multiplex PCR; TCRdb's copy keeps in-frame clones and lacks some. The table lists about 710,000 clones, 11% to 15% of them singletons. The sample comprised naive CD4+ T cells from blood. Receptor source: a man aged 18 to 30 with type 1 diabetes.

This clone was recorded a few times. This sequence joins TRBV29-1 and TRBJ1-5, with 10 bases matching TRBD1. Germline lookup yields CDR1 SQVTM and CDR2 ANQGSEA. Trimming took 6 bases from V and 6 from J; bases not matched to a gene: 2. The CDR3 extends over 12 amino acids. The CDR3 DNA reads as TGCAGCGTCGGGACAGGGGCTCAGCCCCAGCATTTT. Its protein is CSVGTGAQPQHF.

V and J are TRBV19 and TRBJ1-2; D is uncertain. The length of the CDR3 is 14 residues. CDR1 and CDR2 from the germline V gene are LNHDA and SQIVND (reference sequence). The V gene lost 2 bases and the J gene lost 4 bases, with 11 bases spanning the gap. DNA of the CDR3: TGTGCCAGTAGTATACCCGCAGGCGTCTATGGCTACACCTTC. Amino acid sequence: CASSIPAGVYGYTF.

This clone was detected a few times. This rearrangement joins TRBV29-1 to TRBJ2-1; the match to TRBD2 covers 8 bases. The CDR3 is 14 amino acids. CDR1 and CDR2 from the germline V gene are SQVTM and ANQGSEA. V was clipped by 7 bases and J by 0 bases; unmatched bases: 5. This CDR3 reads CSATGTSSYNEQFF. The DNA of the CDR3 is TGCAGCGCCACCGGGACTAGCTCCTACAATGAGCAGTTCTTC.

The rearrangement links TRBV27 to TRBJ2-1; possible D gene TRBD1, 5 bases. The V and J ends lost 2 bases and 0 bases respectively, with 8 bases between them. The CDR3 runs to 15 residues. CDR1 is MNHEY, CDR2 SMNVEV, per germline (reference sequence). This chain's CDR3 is CASSLRQSSYNEQFF. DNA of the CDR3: TGTGCCAGCAGTTTACGACAGTCCTCCTACAATGAGCAGTTCTTC.

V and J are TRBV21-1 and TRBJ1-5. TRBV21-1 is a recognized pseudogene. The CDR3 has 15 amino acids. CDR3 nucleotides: TGTGCCAGCAGCAAACAGGGAGGACGGAATCAGCCCCAGCATTTT. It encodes CASSKQGGRNQPQHF.

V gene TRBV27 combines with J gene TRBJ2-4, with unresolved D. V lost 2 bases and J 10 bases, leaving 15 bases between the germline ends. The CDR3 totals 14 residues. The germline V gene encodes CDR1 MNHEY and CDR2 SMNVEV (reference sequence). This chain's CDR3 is CASSLSTVSDIQYF. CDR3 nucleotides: TGTGCCAGCAGTTTAAGCACGGTCTCGGATATTCAGTACTTC.

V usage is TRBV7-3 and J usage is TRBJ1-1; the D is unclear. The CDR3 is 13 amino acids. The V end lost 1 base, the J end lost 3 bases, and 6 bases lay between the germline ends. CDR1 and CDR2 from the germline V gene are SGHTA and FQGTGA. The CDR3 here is CASSLIVDTEAFF. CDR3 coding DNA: TGTGCCAGCAGCTTAATAGTGGACACTGAAGCTTTCTTT.

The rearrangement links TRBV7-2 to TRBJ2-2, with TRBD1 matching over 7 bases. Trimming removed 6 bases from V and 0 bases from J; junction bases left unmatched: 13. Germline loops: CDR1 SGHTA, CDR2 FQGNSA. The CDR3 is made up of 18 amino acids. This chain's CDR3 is CASSFSGLGTANTGELFF. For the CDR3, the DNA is TGTGCCAGCAGTTTTAGTGGTTTGGGGACAGCGAACACCGGGGAGCTGTTTTTT.

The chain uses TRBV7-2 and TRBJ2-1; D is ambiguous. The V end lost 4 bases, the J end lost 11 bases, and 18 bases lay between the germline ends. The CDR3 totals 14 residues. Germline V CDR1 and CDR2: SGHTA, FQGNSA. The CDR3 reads CASSSFSGPPKQFF. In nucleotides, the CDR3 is TGTGCCAGCAGCTCCTTTAGTGGCCCCCCGAAGCAGTTCTTC.

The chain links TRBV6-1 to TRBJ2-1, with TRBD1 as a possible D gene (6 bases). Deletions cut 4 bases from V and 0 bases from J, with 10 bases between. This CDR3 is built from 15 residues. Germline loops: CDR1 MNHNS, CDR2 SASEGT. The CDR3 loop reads CASSVQGSSYNEQFF. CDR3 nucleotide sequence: TGTGCCAGCAGTGTTCAGGGGAGCTCCTACAATGAGCAGTTCTTC.

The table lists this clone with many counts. The CDR3 sequence is CASSLSRELPGQFF. CDR3 DNA sequence: TGTGCCAGCAGTTTATCCCGGGAGCTACCGGGGCAGTTCTTC. The chain recombines TRBV28 with TRBJ2-1; weak D call: TRBD2 (6 bases). The V and J ends lost 1 base and 12 bases respectively, with 16 bases between them. Per germline, CDR1 MDHEN and CDR2 SYDVKM. The CDR3 runs 14 residues.

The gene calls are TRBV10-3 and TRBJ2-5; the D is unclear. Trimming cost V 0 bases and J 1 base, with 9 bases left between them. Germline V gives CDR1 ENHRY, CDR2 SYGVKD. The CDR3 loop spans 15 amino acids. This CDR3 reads CAISESTAFQETQYF. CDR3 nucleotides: TGTGCCATCAGTGAGTCAACAGCCTTCCAAGAGACCCAGTACTTC.

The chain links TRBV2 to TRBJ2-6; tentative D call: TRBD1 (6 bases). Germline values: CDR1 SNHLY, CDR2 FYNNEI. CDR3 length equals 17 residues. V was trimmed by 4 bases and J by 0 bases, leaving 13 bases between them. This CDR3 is CASSGGQGRSGANVLTF. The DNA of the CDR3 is TGTGCCAGCAGTGGTGGGCAGGGGCGCTCTGGGGCCAACGTCCTGACTTTC.

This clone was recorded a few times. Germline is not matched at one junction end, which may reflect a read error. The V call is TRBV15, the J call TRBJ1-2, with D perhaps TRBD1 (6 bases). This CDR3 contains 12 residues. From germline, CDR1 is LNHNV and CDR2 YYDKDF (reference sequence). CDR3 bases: TGTGCCACCAGCAGAGACGACAGGCCGTTAAACTTC. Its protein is CATSRDDRPLNF.

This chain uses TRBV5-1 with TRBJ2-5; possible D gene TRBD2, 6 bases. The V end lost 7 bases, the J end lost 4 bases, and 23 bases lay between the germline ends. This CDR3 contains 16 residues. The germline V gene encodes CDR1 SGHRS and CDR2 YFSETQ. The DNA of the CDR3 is TGCGCCAGCCTCCGTGGGGCGGACTATAGGGGAGAGACCCAGTACTTC. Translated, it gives CASLRGADYRGETQYF.

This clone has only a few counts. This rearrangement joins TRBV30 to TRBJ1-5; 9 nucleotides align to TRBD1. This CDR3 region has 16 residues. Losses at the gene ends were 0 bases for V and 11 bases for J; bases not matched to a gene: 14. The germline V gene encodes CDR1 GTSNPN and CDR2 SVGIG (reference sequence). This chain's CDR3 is CAWSVGTGRKRLTQHF. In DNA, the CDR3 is TGTGCCTGGAGTGTCGGGACAGGGAGAAAGAGGTTGACCCAGCATTTT.

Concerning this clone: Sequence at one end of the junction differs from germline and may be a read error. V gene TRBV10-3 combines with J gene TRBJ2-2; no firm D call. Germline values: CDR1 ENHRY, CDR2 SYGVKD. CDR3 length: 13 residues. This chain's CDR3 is CVLGRLNTGELFF. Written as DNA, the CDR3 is TGCGTCCTCGGCCGCCTAAACACCGGGGAGCTGTTTTTT.

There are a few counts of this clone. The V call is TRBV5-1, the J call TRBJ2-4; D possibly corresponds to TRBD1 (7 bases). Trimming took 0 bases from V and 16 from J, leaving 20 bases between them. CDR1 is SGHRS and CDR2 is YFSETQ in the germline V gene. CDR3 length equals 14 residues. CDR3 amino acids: CASSLETGRTQNYF. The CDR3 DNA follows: TGCGCCAGCAGCTTGGAGACAGGGAGGACCCAAAACTACTTC.